The clone carrying this T cell receptor beta chain came up a few times. Antigen: not known. Molecules of cDNA were individually given unique molecular identifiers that were attached to them. TCRdb re-called the 5' RACE reads with MiXCR, one entry per CDR3 protein. The top ten clones hold approximately 4.8% of a sample with about 40,000 distinct CDR3 sequences, roughly 5% of them seen once. The sample comes from a study of early T cells in non-severe SARS-CoV-2 infection. Across the study: Sequencing of bulk RNA from unsorted whole blood was done, without chain pairing. Study-level points and caveats: The study's VDJdb matching favored anti-spike CD8 responses and missed private and CD4 specificities.

This clonotype was sampled from an adult who was a healthcare worker with PCR-confirmed SARS-CoV-2 infection or an uninfected control (not recorded which). Specimen: whole blood.

The CDR3 spells CSARGKKATTSQYF. CDR3 DNA sequence: TGCAGTGCTAGAGGAAAAAAGGCTACTACGTCGCAGTACTTC. The chain carries TRBV20-1 and TRBJ2-7, with no clear D. The V and J ends lost 1 base and 9 bases respectively, with 19 bases between them. Germline V CDR1 and CDR2: DFQATT, SNEGSKA (reference sequence). The CDR3 runs 14 residues.